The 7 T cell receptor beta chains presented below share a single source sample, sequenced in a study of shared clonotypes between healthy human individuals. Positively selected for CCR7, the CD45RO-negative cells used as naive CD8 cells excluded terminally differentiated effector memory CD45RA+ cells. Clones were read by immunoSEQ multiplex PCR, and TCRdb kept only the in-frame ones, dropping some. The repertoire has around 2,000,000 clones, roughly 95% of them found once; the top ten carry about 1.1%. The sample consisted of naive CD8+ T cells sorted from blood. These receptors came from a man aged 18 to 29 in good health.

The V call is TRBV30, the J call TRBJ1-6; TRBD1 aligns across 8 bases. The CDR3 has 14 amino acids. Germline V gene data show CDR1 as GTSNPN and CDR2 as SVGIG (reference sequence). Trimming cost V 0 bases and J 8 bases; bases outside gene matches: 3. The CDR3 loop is CAWSVQQGDSPLHF. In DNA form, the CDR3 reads TGTGCCTGGAGTGTACAACAGGGGGATTCACCCCTCCACTTT.

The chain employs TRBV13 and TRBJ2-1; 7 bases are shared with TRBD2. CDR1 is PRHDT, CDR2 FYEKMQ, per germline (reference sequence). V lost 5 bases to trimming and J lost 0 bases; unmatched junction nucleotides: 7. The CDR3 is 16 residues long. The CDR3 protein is CASSLRGGHSYNEQFF. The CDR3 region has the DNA TGTGCCAGCAGCCTCCGGGGAGGGCACTCCTACAATGAGCAGTTCTTC. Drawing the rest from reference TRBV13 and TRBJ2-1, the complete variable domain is AAGVIQSPRHLIKEKRETATLKCYPIPRHDTVYWYQQGPGQDPQFLISFYEKMQSDKGSIPDRFSAQQFSDYHSELNMSSLELGDSALYFCASSLRGGHSYNEQFFGPGTRLTVL.

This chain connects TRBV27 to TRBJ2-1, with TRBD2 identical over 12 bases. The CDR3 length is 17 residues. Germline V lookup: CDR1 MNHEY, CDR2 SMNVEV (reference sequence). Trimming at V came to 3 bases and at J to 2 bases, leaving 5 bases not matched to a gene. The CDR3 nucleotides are TGTGCCAGCAGTTTTCTAGCGGGGGGGCCGACCTACAATGAGCAGTTCTTC. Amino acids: CASSFLAGGPTYNEQFF.

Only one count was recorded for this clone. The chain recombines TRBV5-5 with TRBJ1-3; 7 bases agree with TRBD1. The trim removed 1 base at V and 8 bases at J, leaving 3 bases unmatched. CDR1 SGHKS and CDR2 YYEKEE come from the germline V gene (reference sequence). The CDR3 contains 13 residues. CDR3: CASSLWQGDTIYF. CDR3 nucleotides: TGTGCCAGCAGCTTGTGGCAGGGGGACACCATATATTTT. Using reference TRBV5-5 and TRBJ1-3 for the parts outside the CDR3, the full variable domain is DAGVTQSPTHLIKTRGQQVTLRCSPISGHKSVSWYQQVLGQGPQFIFQYYEKEERGRGNFPDRFSARQFPNYSSELNVNALLLGDSALYLCASSLWQGDTIYFGEGSWLTVV.

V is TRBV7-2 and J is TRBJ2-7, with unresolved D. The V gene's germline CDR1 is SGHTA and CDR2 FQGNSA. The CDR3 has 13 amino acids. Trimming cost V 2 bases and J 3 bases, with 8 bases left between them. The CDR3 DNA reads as TGTGCCAGCAGCTTATCCCAGAGCTACGAGCAGTACTTC. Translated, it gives CASSLSQSYEQYF.

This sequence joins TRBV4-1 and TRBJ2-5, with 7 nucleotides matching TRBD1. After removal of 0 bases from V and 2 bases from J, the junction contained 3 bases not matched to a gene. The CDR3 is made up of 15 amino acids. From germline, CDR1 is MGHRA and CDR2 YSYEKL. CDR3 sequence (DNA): TGCGCCAGCAGCCAAGATGGGACAGATCAAGAGACCCAGTACTTC. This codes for CASSQDGTDQETQYF.

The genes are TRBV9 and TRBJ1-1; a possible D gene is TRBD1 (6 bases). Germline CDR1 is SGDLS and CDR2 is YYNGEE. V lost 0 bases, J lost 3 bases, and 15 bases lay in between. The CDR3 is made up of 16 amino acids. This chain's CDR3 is CASSVARDNLDTEAFF. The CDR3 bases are TGTGCCAGCAGCGTAGCCCGGGACAATTTGGACACTGAAGCTTTCTTT.